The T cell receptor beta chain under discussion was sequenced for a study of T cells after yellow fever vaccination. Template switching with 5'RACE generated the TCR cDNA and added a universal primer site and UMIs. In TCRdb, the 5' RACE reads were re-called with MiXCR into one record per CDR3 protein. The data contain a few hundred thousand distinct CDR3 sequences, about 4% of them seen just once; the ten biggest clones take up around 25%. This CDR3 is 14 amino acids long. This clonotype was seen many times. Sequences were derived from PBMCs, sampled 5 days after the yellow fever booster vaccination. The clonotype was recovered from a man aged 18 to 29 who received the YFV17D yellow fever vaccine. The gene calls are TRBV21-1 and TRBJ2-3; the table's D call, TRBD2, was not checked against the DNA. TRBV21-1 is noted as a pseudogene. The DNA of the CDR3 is TGTGCCAGCAGCAAAGGAGGGAGCACAGATACGCAGTATTTT. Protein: CASSKGGSTDTQYF.